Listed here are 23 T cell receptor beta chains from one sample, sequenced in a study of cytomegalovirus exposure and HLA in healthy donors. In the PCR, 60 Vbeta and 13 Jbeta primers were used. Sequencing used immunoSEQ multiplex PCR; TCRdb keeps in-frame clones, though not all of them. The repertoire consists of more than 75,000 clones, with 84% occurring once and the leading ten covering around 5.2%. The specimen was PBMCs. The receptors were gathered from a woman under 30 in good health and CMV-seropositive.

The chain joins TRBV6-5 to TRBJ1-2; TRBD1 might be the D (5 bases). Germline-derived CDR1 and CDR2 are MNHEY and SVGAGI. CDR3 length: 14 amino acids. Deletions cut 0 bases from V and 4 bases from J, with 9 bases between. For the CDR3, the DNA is TGTGCCAGCAGTTACTCTACAGGAACCTATGGCTACACCTTC. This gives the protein CASSYSTGTYGYTF.

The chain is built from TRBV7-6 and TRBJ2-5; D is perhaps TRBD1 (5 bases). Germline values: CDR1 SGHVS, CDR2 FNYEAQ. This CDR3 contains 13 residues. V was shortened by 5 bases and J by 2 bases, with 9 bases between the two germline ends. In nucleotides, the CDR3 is TGTGCCAGCAGCCAGGGTCGGCAAGAGACCCAGTACTTC. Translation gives CASSQGRQETQYF.

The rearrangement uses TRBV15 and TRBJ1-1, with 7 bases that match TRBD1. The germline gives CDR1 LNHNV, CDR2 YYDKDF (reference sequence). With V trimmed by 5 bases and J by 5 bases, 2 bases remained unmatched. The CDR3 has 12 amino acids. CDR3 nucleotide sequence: TGTGCCACCAGCGTACAGGGGACTGAAGCTTTCTTT. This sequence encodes CATSVQGTEAFF.

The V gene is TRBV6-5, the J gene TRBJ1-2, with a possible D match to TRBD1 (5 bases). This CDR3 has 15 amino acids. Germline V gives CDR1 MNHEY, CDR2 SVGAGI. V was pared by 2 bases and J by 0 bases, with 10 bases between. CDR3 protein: CASSYGREANYGYTF. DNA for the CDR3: TGTGCCAGCAGTTACGGCAGGGAAGCTAACTATGGCTACACCTTC.

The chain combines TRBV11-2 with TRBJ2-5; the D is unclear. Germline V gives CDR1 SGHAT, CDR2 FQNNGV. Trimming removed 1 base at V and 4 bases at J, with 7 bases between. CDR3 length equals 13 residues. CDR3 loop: CASSLVPGETQYF. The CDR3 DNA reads TGTGCCAGCAGCTTAGTTCCCGGAGAGACCCAGTACTTC.

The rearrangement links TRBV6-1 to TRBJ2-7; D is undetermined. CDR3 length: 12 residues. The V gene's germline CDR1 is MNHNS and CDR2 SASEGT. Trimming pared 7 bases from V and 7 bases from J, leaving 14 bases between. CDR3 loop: CASNDAVAEQYF. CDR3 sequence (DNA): TGTGCCAGCAACGATGCGGTGGCGGAGCAGTACTTC.

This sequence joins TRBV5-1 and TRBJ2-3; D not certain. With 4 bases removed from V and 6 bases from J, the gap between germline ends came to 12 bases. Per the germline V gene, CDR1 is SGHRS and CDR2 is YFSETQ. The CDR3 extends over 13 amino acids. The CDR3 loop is CASSPRVEDTQYF. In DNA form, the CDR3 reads TGCGCCAGCAGCCCCCGTGTCGAGGATACGCAGTATTTT. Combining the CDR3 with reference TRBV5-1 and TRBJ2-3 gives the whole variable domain KAGVTQTPRYLIKTRGQQVTLSCSPISGHRSVSWYQQTPGQGLQFLFEYFSETQRNKGNFPGRFSGRQFSNSRSEMNVSTLELGDSALYLCASSPRVEDTQYFGPGTRLTVL.

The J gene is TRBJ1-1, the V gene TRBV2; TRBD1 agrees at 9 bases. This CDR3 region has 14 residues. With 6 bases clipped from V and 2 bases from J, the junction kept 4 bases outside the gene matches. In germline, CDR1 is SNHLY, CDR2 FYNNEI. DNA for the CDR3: TGTGCCAGCAGCGAAACAGGGGGCAACACTGAAGCTTTCTTT. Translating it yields CASSETGGNTEAFF.

CDR3 in amino acids: CASRPRQGPNTEAFF. CDR3 DNA: TGTGCCAGCAGACCTAGACAGGGGCCGAACACTGAAGCTTTCTTT. The chain is built from TRBV2 and TRBJ1-1; 8 nucleotides agree with TRBD1. Looked up from germline, CDR1 is SNHLY and CDR2 is FYNNEI. The length of the CDR3 is 15 residues. With 6 bases clipped from V and 1 base from J, the junction kept 7 bases outside the gene matches.

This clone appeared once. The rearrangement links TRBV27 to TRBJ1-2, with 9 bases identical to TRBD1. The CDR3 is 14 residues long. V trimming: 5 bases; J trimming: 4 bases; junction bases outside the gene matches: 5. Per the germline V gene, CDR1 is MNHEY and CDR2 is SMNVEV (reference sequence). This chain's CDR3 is CASSLQGATYGYTF. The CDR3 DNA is TGTGCCAGCAGTCTACAGGGGGCGACCTATGGCTACACCTTC.

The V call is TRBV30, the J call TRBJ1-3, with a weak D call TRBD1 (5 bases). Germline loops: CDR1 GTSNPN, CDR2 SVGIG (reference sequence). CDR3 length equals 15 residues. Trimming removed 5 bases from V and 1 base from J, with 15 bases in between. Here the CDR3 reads CAWGGVLGSGNTIYF. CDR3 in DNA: TGTGCCTGGGGGGGGGTCCTAGGATCTGGAAACACCATATATTTT.

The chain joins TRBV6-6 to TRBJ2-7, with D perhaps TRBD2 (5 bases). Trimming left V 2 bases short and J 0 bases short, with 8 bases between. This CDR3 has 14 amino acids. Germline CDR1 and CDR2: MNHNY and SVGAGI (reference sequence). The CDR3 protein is CASSYGLASYEQYF. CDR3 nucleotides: TGTGCCAGCAGTTACGGGCTAGCCTCCTACGAGCAGTACTTC.

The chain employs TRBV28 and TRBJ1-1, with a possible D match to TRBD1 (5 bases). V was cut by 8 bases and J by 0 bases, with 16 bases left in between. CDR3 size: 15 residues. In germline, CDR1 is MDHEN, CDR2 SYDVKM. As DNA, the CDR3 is TGTGCCAGCCGATCGGGACTTTCTATGAACACTGAAGCTTTCTTT. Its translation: CASRSGLSMNTEAFF.

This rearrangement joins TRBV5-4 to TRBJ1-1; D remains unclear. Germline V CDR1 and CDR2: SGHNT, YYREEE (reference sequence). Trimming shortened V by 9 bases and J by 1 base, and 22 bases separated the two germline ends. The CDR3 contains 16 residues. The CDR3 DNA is TGTGCCACCCACGGGTTCGGGGAGCGGGGGAACACTGAAGCTTTCTTT. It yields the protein CATHGFGERGNTEAFF.

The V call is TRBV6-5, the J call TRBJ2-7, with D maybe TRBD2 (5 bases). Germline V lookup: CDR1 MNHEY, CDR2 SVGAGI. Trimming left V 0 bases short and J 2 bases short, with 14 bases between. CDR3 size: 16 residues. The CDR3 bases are TGTGCCAGCAGTTACTCGAGGCGGGCCCTACCCTACGAGCAGTACTTC. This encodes CASSYSRRALPYEQYF.

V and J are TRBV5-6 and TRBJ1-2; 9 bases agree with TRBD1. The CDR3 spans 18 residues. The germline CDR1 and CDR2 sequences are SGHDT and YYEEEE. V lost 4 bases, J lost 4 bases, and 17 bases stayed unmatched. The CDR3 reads CASSNWEDYGQGIYGYTF. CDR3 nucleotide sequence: TGTGCCAGCAGCAATTGGGAGGATTACGGACAGGGGATCTATGGCTACACCTTC.

CDR3 sequence (DNA): TGTGCCAGCAGTGTGAGAGGGCCGTACGGCTACACCTTC. This codes for CASSVRGPYGYTF. The chain combines TRBV6-1 with TRBJ1-2; D unresolved. Germline V lookup: CDR1 MNHNS, CDR2 SASEGT. CDR3 length: 13 residues. V lost 4 bases to trimming and J lost 8 bases, with 14 bases between them.

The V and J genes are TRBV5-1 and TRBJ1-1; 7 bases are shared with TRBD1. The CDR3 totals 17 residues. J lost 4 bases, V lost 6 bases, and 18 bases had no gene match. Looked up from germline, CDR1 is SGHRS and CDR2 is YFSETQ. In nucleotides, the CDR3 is TGCGCCAGCACCCCCCAGACAGGGCGAGGGGTGAGCACTGAAGCTTTCTTT. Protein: CASTPQTGRGVSTEAFF.

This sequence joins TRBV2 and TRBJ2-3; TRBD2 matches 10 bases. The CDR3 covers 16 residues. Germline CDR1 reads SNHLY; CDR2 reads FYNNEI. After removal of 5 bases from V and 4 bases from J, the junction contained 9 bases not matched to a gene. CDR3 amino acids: CASSFEGLATADTQYF. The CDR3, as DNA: TGTGCCAGCAGTTTTGAGGGACTAGCGACGGCAGATACGCAGTATTTT.

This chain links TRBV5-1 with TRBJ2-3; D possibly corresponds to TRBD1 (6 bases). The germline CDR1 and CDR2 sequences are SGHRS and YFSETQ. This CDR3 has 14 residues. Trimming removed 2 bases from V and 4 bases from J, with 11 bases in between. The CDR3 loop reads CASSFGQIADTQYF. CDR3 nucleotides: TGCGCCAGCAGCTTTGGACAGATTGCAGATACGCAGTATTTT.

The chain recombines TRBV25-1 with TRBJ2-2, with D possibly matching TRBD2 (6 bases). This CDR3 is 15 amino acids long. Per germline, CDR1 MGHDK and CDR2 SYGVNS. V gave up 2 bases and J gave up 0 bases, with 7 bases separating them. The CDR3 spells CASSERDSNTGELFF. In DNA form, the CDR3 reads TGTGCCAGCAGTGAAAGGGACTCGAACACCGGGGAGCTGTTTTTT.

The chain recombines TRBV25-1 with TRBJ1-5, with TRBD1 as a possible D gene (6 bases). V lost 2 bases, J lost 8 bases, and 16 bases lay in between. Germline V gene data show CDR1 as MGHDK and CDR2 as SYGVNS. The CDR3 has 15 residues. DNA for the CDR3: TGTGCCAGCAGTGAAGGGGAACAGGGCTGGGAGCCCCAGCATTTT. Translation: CASSEGEQGWEPQHF.

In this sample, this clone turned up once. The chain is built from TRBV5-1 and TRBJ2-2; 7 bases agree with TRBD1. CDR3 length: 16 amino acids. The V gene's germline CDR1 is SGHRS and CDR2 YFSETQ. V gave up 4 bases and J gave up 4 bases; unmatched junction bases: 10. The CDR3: CASSPRQGVVTGELFF. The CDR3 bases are TGCGCCAGCAGCCCGAGACAGGGAGTGGTCACCGGGGAGCTGTTTTTT.